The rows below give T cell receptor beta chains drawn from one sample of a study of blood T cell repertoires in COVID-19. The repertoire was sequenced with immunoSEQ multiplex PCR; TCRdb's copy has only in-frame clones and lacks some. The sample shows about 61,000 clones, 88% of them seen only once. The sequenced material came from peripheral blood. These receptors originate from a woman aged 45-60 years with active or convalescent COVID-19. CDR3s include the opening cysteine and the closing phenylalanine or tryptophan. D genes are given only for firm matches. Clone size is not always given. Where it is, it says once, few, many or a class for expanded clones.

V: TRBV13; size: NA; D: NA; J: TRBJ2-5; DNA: TGTGCCAGCAGCTTGTGGCGGTCAGCGGTTCAAGAGACCCAGTACTTC; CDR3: CASSLWRSAVQETQYF
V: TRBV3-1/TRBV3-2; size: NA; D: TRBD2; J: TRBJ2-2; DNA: TGTGCCAGCAGCCAAGCCCCGGGCGGAGGGAGGGCCGGTGGGGAGCTGTTTTTT; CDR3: CASSQAPGGGRAGGELFF
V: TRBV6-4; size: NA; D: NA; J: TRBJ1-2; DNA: TGTGCCAGCAGTGCATCGATGGACAGTTCTAACTATGGCTACACCTTC; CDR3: CASSASMDSSNYGYTF
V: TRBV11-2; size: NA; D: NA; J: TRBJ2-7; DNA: TGTGCCAGCAGACTTAGCTACGAGCAGTACTTC; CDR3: CASRLSYEQYF
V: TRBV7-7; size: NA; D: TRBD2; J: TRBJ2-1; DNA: TGTGCTAGCAGCTTATTAGTAGCGGGAGGTAGTATTGCGAATGAGCAGTTCTTC; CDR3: CASSLLVAGGSIANEQFF
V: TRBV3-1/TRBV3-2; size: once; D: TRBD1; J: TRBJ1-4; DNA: TGTGCCAGCAGCCAAGACTGGACAGGGTATAATGAAAAACTGTTTTTT; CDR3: CASSQDWTGYNEKLFF
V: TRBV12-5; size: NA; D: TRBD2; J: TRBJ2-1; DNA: TGTGCTAGTGTTTCGGGGCCTAGCGGCTACAATGAGCAGTTCTTC; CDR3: CASVSGPSGYNEQFF
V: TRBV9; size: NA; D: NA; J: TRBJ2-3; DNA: TGTGCCAGCAGCGCAGGTGGAGGCGGTTCTAGCACAGATACGCAGTATTTT; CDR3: CASSAGGGGSSTDTQYF
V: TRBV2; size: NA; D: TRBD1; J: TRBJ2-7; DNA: TGTGCCAGCCTGGGACAGGGGGGGTACGAGCAGTACTTC; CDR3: CASLGQGGYEQYF
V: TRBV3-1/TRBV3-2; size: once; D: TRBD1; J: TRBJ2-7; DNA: TGTGCCAGCAGCCTAGACAGGGGGACCTACGAGCAGTACTTC; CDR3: CASSLDRGTYEQYF
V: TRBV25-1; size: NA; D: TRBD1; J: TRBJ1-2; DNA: TGTGCCAGCAGTGGGGACAGGGGGCTCTATGGCTACACCTTC; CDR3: CASSGDRGLYGYTF
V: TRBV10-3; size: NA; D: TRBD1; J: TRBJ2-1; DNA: TGTGCCATCAGCCCAGGGGCAGGGGGCAATGAGCAGTTCTTC; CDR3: CAISPGAGGNEQFF
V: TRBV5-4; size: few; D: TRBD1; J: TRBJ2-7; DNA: TGTGCCAGCAGCCTACCGGGACAGGGGTCCTACGAGCAGTACTTC; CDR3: CASSLPGQGSYEQYF
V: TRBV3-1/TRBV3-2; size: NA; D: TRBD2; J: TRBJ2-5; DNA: TGTGCCAGCAGCCAAGAGTTGGGGGGACTAGCGAACCAAGAGACCCAGTACTTC; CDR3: CASSQELGGLANQETQYF
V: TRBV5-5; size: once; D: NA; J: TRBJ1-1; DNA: TGTGCCAGCAGCCCCCGGGCGGCCGGGGTCGGACGCACTGAAGCTTTCTTT; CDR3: CASSPRAAGVGRTEAFF
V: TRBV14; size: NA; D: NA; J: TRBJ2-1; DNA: TGTGCCAGCAGCCATAACCTAGACAATGAGCAGTTCTTC; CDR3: CASSHNLDNEQFF
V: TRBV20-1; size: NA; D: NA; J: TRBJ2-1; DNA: TGCAGTGCTAGTCCCCAGCGCAATGAGCAGTTCTTC; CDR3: CSASPQRNEQFF
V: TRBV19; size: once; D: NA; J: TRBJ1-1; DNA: TGTGCCAGTAGTATAATGGGGAGGCGGGGCACTGAAGCTTTCTTT; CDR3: CASSIMGRRGTEAFF
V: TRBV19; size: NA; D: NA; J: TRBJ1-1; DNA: TGTGCCAGTAGTATGTCAGCGGGTGAAGCTTTCTTT; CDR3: CASSMSAGEAFF
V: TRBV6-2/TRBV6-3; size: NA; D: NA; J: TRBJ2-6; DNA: TGTGCCAGCAGTTATAATAGACAGGATGGCAGTGGGGCCAACGTCCTGACTTTC; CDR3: CASSYNRQDGSGANVLTF
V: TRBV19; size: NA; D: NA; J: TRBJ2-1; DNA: TGTGCCAGTAGTAACCGCCGGGACTGGGTCTACAATGAGCAGTTCTTC; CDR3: CASSNRRDWVYNEQFF
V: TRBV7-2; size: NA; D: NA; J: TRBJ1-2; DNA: TGTGCCAGCAGCTTATACGGCGGTGGCTACACCTTC; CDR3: CASSLYGGGYTF
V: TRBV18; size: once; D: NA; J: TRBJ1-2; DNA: TGTGCCAGCTCACCACCTTCAAGGACATTTTCTGATGGCTACACCTTC; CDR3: CASSPPSRTFSDGYTF
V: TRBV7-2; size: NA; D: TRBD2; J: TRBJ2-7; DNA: TGTGCCAGCAGCCGTAAATTAGCGGGTAGCTCCTACGAGCAGTACTTC; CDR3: CASSRKLAGSSYEQYF
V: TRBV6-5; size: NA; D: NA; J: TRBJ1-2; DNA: TGTGCCAGCAGTCCACAGGGTTACCTCTATGGCTACACCTTC; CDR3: CASSPQGYLYGYTF
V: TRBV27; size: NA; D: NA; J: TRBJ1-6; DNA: TGTGCCAGCAGTTTTGACAGAAATAATTCACCCCTCCACTTT; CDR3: CASSFDRNNSPLHF
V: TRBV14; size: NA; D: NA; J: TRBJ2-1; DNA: TGTGCCAGCAGCCCCCTCCAACTGGGCTTTGGCAATGAGCAGTTCTTC; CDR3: CASSPLQLGFGNEQFF
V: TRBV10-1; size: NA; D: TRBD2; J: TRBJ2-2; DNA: TGCGCCAGCAGCCCCTCTAGCGGAGGGAACACCGGGGAGCTGTTTTTT; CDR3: CASSPSSGGNTGELFF
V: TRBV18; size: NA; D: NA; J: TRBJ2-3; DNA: TGTGCCAGCTCACCAGAGGGACTTCTCACAGATACGCAGTATTTT; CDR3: CASSPEGLLTDTQYF
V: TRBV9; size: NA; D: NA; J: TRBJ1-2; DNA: TGTGCCAGCAGCGTAGAAGGGCAGGGCCACTATGGCTACACCTTC; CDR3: CASSVEGQGHYGYTF
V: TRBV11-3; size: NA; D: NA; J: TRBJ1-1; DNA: TGTGCCAGCAGCTCCCTAGCGGGAACTGAAGCTTTCTTT; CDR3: CASSSLAGTEAFF
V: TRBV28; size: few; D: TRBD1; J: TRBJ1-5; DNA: TGTGCCAGCAACTTACAGGGGGAGCCCCAGCATTTT; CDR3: CASNLQGEPQHF
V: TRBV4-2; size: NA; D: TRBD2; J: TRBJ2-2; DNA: TGTGCCAGCAGCCCCGCGGGAGATCGCACCGGGGAGCTGTTTTTT; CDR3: CASSPAGDRTGELFF
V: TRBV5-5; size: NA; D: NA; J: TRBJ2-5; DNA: TGTGCCAGCAGCTTGGCCGAAGAGACCCAGTACTTC; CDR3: CASSLAEETQYF
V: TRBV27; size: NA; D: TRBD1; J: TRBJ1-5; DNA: TGTGCCAGCAGTTTATCATGGGACAGGCACAATCAGCCCCAGCATTTT; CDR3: CASSLSWDRHNQPQHF
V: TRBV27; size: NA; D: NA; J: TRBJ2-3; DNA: TGTGCCAGCAGTTTCCAACCGCGGACAGATACGCAGTATTTT; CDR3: CASSFQPRTDTQYF
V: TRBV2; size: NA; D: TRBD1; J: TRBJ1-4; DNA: TGTGCCACCACGGACAGGGAGGGCGAAAAACTGTTTTTT; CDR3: CATTDREGEKLFF
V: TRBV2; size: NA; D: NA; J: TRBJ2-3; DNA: TGTGCCTCAACGGCCCTAGCAGATACGCAGTATTTT; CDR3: CASTALADTQYF
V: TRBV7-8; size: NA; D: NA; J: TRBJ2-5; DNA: TGTGCCAGCAGCTTAGTTGGGCTCCAAGAGACCCAGTACTTC; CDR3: CASSLVGLQETQYF
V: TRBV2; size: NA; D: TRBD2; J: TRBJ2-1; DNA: TGTGCCAGCAGTGAGTTGTCTAGCGGGAGGGACAATGAGCAGTTCTTC; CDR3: CASSELSSGRDNEQFF
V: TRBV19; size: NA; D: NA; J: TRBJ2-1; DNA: TGTGCCAGTAACCCGGGACCGCAGGGGAGTGAGCAGTTCTTC; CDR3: CASNPGPQGSEQFF
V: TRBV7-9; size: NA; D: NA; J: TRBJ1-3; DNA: TGTGCCAGCAGCCAGGGCCAGGGGACACACGGAAACACCATATATTTT; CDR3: CASSQGQGTHGNTIYF
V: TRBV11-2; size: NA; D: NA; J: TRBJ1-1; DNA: TGTGCCAGCAGCCCCGAACAGTTGACTGAAGCTTTCTTT; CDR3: CASSPEQLTEAFF
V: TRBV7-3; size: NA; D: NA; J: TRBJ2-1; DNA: TGTGCCAGCAGCTTAACCCTTTCCCGCTCCTACAATGAGCAGTTCTTC; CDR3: CASSLTLSRSYNEQFF
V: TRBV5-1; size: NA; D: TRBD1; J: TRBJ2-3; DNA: TGCGCCAGCAGCACACAACCGGGACAGGGATCCCTGGGTACGCAGTATTTT; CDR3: CASSTQPGQGSLGTQYF
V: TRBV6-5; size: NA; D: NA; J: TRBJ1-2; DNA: TGTGCCAGCAAGGTGGGACAACAATATGGCTACACCTTC; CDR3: CASKVGQQYGYTF
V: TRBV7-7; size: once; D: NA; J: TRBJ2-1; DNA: TGTGCTAGCAGCTTAGGCCCAGGGTCAGGGGATGAGCAGTTCTTC; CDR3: CASSLGPGSGDEQFF
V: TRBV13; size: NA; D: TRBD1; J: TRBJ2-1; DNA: TGTGCCAGCACCGAAGCCGCACAGGGGAATGAGCAGTTCTTC; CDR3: CASTEAAQGNEQFF
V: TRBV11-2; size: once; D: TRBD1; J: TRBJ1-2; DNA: TGTGCCAGCAGCCTGGGACAGGGATATGGTGGCTACACCTTC; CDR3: CASSLGQGYGGYTF
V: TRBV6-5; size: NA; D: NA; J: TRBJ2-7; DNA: TGTGCCAGCAGCGAGAACTCAAGGGGCCGGGACGAGCAGTACTTC; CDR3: CASSENSRGRDEQYF
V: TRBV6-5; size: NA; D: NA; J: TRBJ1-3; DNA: TGTGCCGCCACCAGGGGTCCGCCTGGAAACACCATATATTTT; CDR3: CAATRGPPGNTIYF
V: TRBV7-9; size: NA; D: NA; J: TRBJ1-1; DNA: TGTGCCAGCAGCTCTCGGGGTGGGACTGAAGCTTTCTTT; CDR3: CASSSRGGTEAFF
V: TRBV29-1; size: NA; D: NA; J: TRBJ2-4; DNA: TGCAGCGTTGAACGAGGCTCCAAAAACATTCAGTACTTC; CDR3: CSVERGSKNIQYF
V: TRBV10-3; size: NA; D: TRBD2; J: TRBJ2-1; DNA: TGTGCCATCAGCCCGACTAGCGGGGTCTACAATGAGCAGTTCTTC; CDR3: CAISPTSGVYNEQFF
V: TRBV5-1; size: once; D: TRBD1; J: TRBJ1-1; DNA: TGCGCCAGCAGCTTGGCGATAACAGGGGGGGATGAAGCTTTCTTT; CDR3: CASSLAITGGDEAFF